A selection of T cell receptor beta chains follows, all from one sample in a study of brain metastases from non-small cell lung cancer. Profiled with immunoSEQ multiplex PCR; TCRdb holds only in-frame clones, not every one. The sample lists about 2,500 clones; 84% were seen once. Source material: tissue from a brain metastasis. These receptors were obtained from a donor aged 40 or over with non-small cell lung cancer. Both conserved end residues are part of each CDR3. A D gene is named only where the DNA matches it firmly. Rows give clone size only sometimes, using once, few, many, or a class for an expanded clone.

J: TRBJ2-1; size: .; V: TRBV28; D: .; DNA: TGTGCCAGCAGTTCAGGCGCCCCGCTGTTCTTC; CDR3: CASSSGAPLFF
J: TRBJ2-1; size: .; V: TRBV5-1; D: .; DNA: TGCGCCAGCAGCTTGGTTGCGGGCGGCGAGCAGTTCTTC; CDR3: CASSLVAGGEQFF
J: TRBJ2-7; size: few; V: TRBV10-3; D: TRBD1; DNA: TGTGCCATCACCCCGACAGGGAACGAGCAGTACTTC; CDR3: CAITPTGNEQYF
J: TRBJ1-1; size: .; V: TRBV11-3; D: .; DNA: TGTGCCAGCAGCCACCACAGCTTGGTTTTACCTAGCTCGGGTGAAGCTTTCTTT; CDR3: CASSHHSLVLPSSGEAFF
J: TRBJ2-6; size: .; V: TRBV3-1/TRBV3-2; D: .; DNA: TGTGCCAGCAGCCCGAACTCTGGGGCCAACGTCCTGACTTTC; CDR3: CASSPNSGANVLTF
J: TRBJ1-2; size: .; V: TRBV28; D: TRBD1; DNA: TGTGCCAGCAGTAAGAACAGGGGGTACGGGTTCGGTGGCTACACCTTC; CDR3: CASSKNRGYGFGGYTF
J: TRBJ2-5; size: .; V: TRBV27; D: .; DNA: TGTGCCAGCAGTTTTAACACGGAAGAGACCCAGTACTTC; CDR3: CASSFNTEETQYF
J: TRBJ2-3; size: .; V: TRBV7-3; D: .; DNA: TGTGCCAGCAGCTTACAACCGGGCACAGATACGCAGTATTTT; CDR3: CASSLQPGTDTQYF
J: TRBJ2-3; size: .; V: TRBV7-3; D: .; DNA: TGTGCCAGCAGCTTAACGTTAAGGGGAGTGGATACGCAGTATTTT; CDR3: CASSLTLRGVDTQYF
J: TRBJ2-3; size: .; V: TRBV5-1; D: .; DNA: TGCGCCAGCAGCGCTGAAGGACGGGAAGATACGCAGTATTTT; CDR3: CASSAEGREDTQYF